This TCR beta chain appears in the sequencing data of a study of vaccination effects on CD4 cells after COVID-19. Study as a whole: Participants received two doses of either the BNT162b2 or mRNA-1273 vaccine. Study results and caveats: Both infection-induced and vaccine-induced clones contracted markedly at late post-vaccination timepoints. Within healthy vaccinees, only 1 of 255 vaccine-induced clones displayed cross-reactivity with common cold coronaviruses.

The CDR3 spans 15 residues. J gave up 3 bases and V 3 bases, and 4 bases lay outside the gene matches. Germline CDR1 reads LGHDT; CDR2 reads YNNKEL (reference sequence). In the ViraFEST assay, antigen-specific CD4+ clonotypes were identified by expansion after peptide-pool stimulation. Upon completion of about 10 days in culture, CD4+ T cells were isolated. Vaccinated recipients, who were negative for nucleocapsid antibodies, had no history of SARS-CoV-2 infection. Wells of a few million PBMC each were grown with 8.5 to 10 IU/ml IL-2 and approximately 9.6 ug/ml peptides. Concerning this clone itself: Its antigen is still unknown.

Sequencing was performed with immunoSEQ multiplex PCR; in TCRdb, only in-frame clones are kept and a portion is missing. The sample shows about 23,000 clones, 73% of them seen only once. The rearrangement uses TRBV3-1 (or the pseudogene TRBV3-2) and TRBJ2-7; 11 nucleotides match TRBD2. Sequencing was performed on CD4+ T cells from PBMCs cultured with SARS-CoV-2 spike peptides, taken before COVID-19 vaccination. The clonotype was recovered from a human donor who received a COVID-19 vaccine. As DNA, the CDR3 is TGTGCCAGCAGCCACCGACTAGCGGGGAGCTACGAGCAGTACTTC. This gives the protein CASSHRLAGSYEQYF.